The clone carrying this TCR beta chain was seen more than once but under ten times. The antigen is undetermined. MiXCR was run by TCRdb on the 5' RACE reads, yielding one entry per CDR3 protein. The data contain 55,000 to 75,000 distinct CDR3 sequences, 25% to 35% of them singletons. This specimen belongs to a study of T-cell memory formation after mild COVID-19. Broader study findings: Shrinking CD4+ clones were chiefly CM and EM; CD8+ ones were chiefly EMRA. Pre-infection memory held some responding clones, suggesting pre-existing cross-reactive T cells responded.

This TCR derives from a man between 18 and 29 years old who had mild COVID-19 (a few samples of this study predate the infection). Cell type and time point are not known. Sample: PBMCs or a T cell subset sorted from them (not recorded which).

The CDR3 spells CASSDSRGVSTGELFF. The CDR3 DNA reads as TGTGCCAGCAGTGACTCGAGGGGGGTCTCCACCGGGGAGCTGTTTTTT. V is TRBV6-4 and J is TRBJ2-2; either TRBD1 or TRBD2 may supply D (6 bases each). The CDR3 has 16 amino acids. Between the trimmed V and J ends, which lost 0 bases and 4 bases, there was a span of 12 bases. Germline CDR1 MRHNA, CDR2 SNTAGT.